The rows below give T cell receptor beta chains drawn from one sample of a study of neurological immune-mediated disorders. TCRdb itself ran the 5' RACE reads through MiXCR, one entry per CDR3 protein. The data show 55,000 to 65,000 distinct CDR3 sequences, with around a tenth seen just once and less than 8.5% held by the top ten. Sequenced material: PBMCs. The receptors were gathered from a male donor with HTLV-1-associated myelopathy (HAM/TSP). CDR3s include the opening cysteine and the closing phenylalanine or tryptophan. The order of the fields is J gene, V gene, clone size, D gene, CDR3 DNA, CDR3 protein. The D gene is left open where the match is weak. Rows may omit the clone size; those that give it use once, few, many or a size class.

j_call: TRBJ1-2; v_call: TRBV24-1; clone_size: many; d_call: TRBD1; cdr3_nt: TGTGCCACCAGTGACCCGGGACAGGGCGCCTATGGCTACACCTTC; cdr3_aa: CATSDPGQGAYGYTF
j_call: TRBJ2-5; v_call: TRBV20-1; clone_size: many; d_call: NA; cdr3_nt: TGCAGTGCTAGAGATCCCTCCGGGACACCGGGGGCCCAGTACTTC; cdr3_aa: CSARDPSGTPGAQYF
j_call: TRBJ2-2; v_call: TRBV6-2/TRBV6-3; clone_size: many; d_call: TRBD1; cdr3_nt: TGTGCCAGCAGTTCCAGGGGGCACACCGGGGAGCTGTTTTTT; cdr3_aa: CASSSRGHTGELFF
j_call: TRBJ1-5; v_call: TRBV5-1; clone_size: many; d_call: NA; cdr3_nt: TGCGCCAGCAGCTTGGCTCCCTTAACAGGGACCTCCAATCAGCCCCAGCATTTT; cdr3_aa: CASSLAPLTGTSNQPQHF
j_call: TRBJ2-7; v_call: TRBV5-1; clone_size: many; d_call: TRBD1; cdr3_nt: TGCGCCAGCAGCTTGCAGGGGGCGAACGAGCAGTACTTC; cdr3_aa: CASSLQGANEQYF
j_call: TRBJ2-3; v_call: TRBV7-3; clone_size: many; d_call: NA; cdr3_nt: TGTGCCAGCAGCCTAGACGCGGGAGATACGCAGTATTTT; cdr3_aa: CASSLDAGDTQYF
j_call: TRBJ2-7; v_call: TRBV13; clone_size: many; d_call: TRBD2; cdr3_nt: TGTGCCAGCAGCTTGGTCCGAGGACTAGCGGGGGGACCCTACGAGCAGTACTTC; cdr3_aa: CASSLVRGLAGGPYEQYF
j_call: TRBJ2-3; v_call: TRBV5-1; clone_size: many; d_call: NA; cdr3_nt: TGCGCCAGCAGCTCGCCTGGGAGCACAGATACGCAGTATTTT; cdr3_aa: CASSSPGSTDTQYF
j_call: TRBJ1-1; v_call: TRBV20-1; clone_size: many; d_call: NA; cdr3_nt: TGCAGTGCTATCGCCAAGACGGGTGTTTGGGACACTGAAGCTTTCTTT; cdr3_aa: CSAIAKTGVWDTEAFF
j_call: TRBJ2-7; v_call: TRBV7-9; clone_size: many; d_call: NA; cdr3_nt: TGTGCCAGCAGCCCGGCAAAACCCTACGAGCAGTACTTC; cdr3_aa: CASSPAKPYEQYF
j_call: TRBJ2-1; v_call: TRBV5-1; clone_size: many; d_call: NA; cdr3_nt: TGCGCCAGCTTCGGGGGTGAGCAGTTCTTC; cdr3_aa: CASFGGEQFF
j_call: TRBJ2-2; v_call: TRBV18; clone_size: many; d_call: NA; cdr3_nt: TGTGCCAGCTCACCGGTACAGTTCGCGAACACCGGGGAGCTGTTTTTT; cdr3_aa: CASSPVQFANTGELFF
j_call: TRBJ2-1; v_call: TRBV29-1; clone_size: many; d_call: TRBD1; cdr3_nt: TGCAGCGTTGAAAGACAGGGGGAGGGGGAGCAGTTCTTC; cdr3_aa: CSVERQGEGEQFF
j_call: TRBJ2-3; v_call: TRBV7-6; clone_size: NA; d_call: NA; cdr3_nt: TGTGCCAGCAGCCCCACGACAGTGCCAGATACGCAGTATTTT; cdr3_aa: CASSPTTVPDTQYF
j_call: TRBJ2-5; v_call: TRBV20-1; clone_size: many; d_call: TRBD1; cdr3_nt: TGCAGTGCTTACAAGGGGGCGAGGGAGACCCAGTACTTC; cdr3_aa: CSAYKGARETQYF
j_call: TRBJ2-1; v_call: TRBV7-9; clone_size: many; d_call: TRBD2; cdr3_nt: TGTGCCAGCAGCACCGTAGCGGGGGGCACCTACAATGAGCAGTTCTTC; cdr3_aa: CASSTVAGGTYNEQFF
j_call: TRBJ1-6; v_call: TRBV7-9; clone_size: NA; d_call: TRBD1; cdr3_nt: TGTGCCAGCAGCTTCCCAGGGGGTACGTCACCCCTCCACTTT; cdr3_aa: CASSFPGGTSPLHF
j_call: TRBJ2-7; v_call: TRBV21-1; clone_size: many; d_call: NA; cdr3_nt: TGTGCCAGCAGCAAATTTCTGGTCCAGGCCTACGAGCAGTACTTC; cdr3_aa: CASSKFLVQAYEQYF
j_call: TRBJ2-3; v_call: TRBV28; clone_size: many; d_call: NA; cdr3_nt: TGTGCCAGCAGCCTCCGGGCCGGGAGCAATACGCAGTATTTT; cdr3_aa: CASSLRAGSNTQYF
j_call: TRBJ2-2; v_call: TRBV20-1; clone_size: few; d_call: TRBD2; cdr3_nt: TGCAGTGCTAGATCCCCGACTAGCGGGGGAATCACCGGGGAGCTGTTTTTT; cdr3_aa: CSARSPTSGGITGELFF
j_call: TRBJ1-5; v_call: TRBV20-1; clone_size: many; d_call: NA; cdr3_nt: TGCAGTGCCCACTCGGGGTATAGCAATCAGCCCCAGCATTTT; cdr3_aa: CSAHSGYSNQPQHF
j_call: TRBJ2-3; v_call: TRBV29-1; clone_size: few; d_call: NA; cdr3_nt: TGCAGCGTTGACCGGGCAGATACGCAGTATTTT; cdr3_aa: CSVDRADTQYF
j_call: TRBJ2-5; v_call: TRBV20-1; clone_size: many; d_call: TRBD2; cdr3_nt: TGCAGTGCTAGAGTTCCTAGGGGGGCGGGGGGCCGCCAAGAGACCCAGTACTTC; cdr3_aa: CSARVPRGAGGRQETQYF
j_call: TRBJ2-5; v_call: TRBV5-5; clone_size: many; d_call: TRBD1; cdr3_nt: TGTGCCAGCAGCTCCAAAACAGGGGGGGAGACCCAGTACTTC; cdr3_aa: CASSSKTGGETQYF
j_call: TRBJ1-2; v_call: TRBV14; clone_size: many; d_call: NA; cdr3_nt: TGTGCCAGCAGCCAAGGGCGGAGGCCATATGGCTACACCTTC; cdr3_aa: CASSQGRRPYGYTF
j_call: TRBJ1-1; v_call: TRBV7-9; clone_size: many; d_call: NA; cdr3_nt: TGTGCCAGCAGCTTAGTCGGGACTAACACTGAAGCTTTCTTT; cdr3_aa: CASSLVGTNTEAFF
j_call: TRBJ2-5; v_call: TRBV5-1; clone_size: many; d_call: TRBD2; cdr3_nt: TGCGCCAGCAGCTTGGCCGGGGGACTAGCGGCCTCCCAAGAGACCCAGTACTTC; cdr3_aa: CASSLAGGLAASQETQYF
j_call: TRBJ2-7; v_call: TRBV19; clone_size: many; d_call: NA; cdr3_nt: TGTGCCAGTAGTAGGGCCGGCGGGCCCTACGAGCAGTACTTC; cdr3_aa: CASSRAGGPYEQYF
j_call: TRBJ2-1; v_call: TRBV4-3; clone_size: many; d_call: TRBD1; cdr3_nt: TGCGCCAGCACCCAGACAGGGGGCAATTACAATGAGCAGTTCTTC; cdr3_aa: CASTQTGGNYNEQFF
j_call: TRBJ1-2; v_call: TRBV3-1; clone_size: many; d_call: NA; cdr3_nt: TGTGCCAGCAGCCCAAAAGGGCCTTCCGCCCCTAACTATGGCTACACCTTC; cdr3_aa: CASSPKGPSAPNYGYTF
j_call: TRBJ2-7; v_call: TRBV6-5; clone_size: many; d_call: NA; cdr3_nt: TGTGCCAGCAGTTACCGCGCGCCGGTTGACCCGAATACCTACGAGCAGTACTTC; cdr3_aa: CASSYRAPVDPNTYEQYF
j_call: TRBJ2-3; v_call: TRBV7-8; clone_size: many; d_call: TRBD2; cdr3_nt: TGTGCCAGCAGGCTAGCGGGGTTCGGCACAGATACGCAGTATTTT; cdr3_aa: CASRLAGFGTDTQYF
j_call: TRBJ2-7; v_call: TRBV5-1; clone_size: many; d_call: NA; cdr3_nt: TGCGCCAGCAGCTTGGGGACAGTTGACCCCTACGAGCAGTACTTC; cdr3_aa: CASSLGTVDPYEQYF
j_call: TRBJ1-1; v_call: TRBV5-1; clone_size: many; d_call: NA; cdr3_nt: TGCGCCAGCAGTTTAGGACGGGGGGTGACTGAAGCTTTCTTT; cdr3_aa: CASSLGRGVTEAFF
j_call: TRBJ1-1; v_call: TRBV9; clone_size: many; d_call: TRBD1; cdr3_nt: TGTGCCAGCAGCGCGCACGGGACAGGGGACACTGAAGCTTTCTTT; cdr3_aa: CASSAHGTGDTEAFF
j_call: TRBJ1-5; v_call: TRBV15; clone_size: many; d_call: NA; cdr3_nt: TGTGCCACCAGCAGAGGCGGAGGGAATCAGCCCCAGCATTTT; cdr3_aa: CATSRGGGNQPQHF
j_call: TRBJ1-1; v_call: TRBV6-5; clone_size: many; d_call: NA; cdr3_nt: TGTGCCAGCAGTTCATCCCAGGGAAACACTGAAGCTTTCTTT; cdr3_aa: CASSSSQGNTEAFF
j_call: TRBJ2-7; v_call: TRBV10-1; clone_size: many; d_call: NA; cdr3_nt: TGCGCCAGCAGTGAGGGGACCCCTCCCTACGAGCAGTACTTC; cdr3_aa: CASSEGTPPYEQYF
j_call: TRBJ2-3; v_call: TRBV29-1; clone_size: many; d_call: NA; cdr3_nt: TGCAGCGTTGACCCAGGGGCAGATACGCAGTATTTT; cdr3_aa: CSVDPGADTQYF
j_call: TRBJ1-2; v_call: TRBV18; clone_size: many; d_call: NA; cdr3_nt: TGTGCCAGCTCACCGCTGGACACCGGTAACTATGGCTACACCTTC; cdr3_aa: CASSPLDTGNYGYTF
j_call: TRBJ2-1; v_call: TRBV9; clone_size: NA; d_call: TRBD2; cdr3_nt: TGTGCCAGCAGCTCTAGCGGGGGAACCCTTGTTGAGCAGTTCTTC; cdr3_aa: CASSSSGGTLVEQFF
j_call: TRBJ1-4; v_call: TRBV5-1; clone_size: many; d_call: NA; cdr3_nt: TGCGCCAGCAGCCCGGGGGACAAAGAAAAACTGTTTTTT; cdr3_aa: CASSPGDKEKLFF
j_call: TRBJ1-1; v_call: TRBV5-5; clone_size: NA; d_call: NA; cdr3_nt: TGTGTCAGCATCCAAGACACCTACACTGAAGCTTTCTTC; cdr3_aa: CVSIQDTYTEAFF
j_call: TRBJ2-1; v_call: TRBV20-1; clone_size: many; d_call: NA; cdr3_nt: TGCAGTGCTAAAGGACTGAACAATGAGCAGTTCTTC; cdr3_aa: CSAKGLNNEQFF
j_call: TRBJ2-2; v_call: TRBV5-1; clone_size: few; d_call: NA; cdr3_nt: TGCGCCAGCAGCTTGGCAGGAGACACCGGGGAGCTGTTTTTT; cdr3_aa: CASSLAGDTGELFF
j_call: TRBJ1-4; v_call: TRBV12-3/TRBV12-4; clone_size: few; d_call: TRBD1; cdr3_nt: TGTGCCAGCAGTTTCGACAGGGGTACTAATGAAAAACTGTTTTTT; cdr3_aa: CASSFDRGTNEKLFF
j_call: TRBJ1-2; v_call: TRBV4-3; clone_size: many; d_call: NA; cdr3_nt: TGCGCCAGCAGCCAGGGCGGGGGGGGGCGCGTTGGCTACACCTTC; cdr3_aa: CASSQGGGGRVGYTF
j_call: TRBJ2-3; v_call: TRBV5-1; clone_size: many; d_call: NA; cdr3_nt: TGCGCCAGCAGCTTGTCCACAGATACGCAGTATTTT; cdr3_aa: CASSLSTDTQYF
j_call: TRBJ1-1; v_call: TRBV20-1; clone_size: many; d_call: NA; cdr3_nt: TGCAGTGCGATCACCTTTGGGAACACTGAAGCTTTCTTT; cdr3_aa: CSAITFGNTEAFF
j_call: TRBJ2-5; v_call: TRBV7-2; clone_size: NA; d_call: TRBD1; cdr3_nt: TGTGCCAGCAGCATAAGACAGGGGCACCTGGGCCAAGAGACCCAGTACTTC; cdr3_aa: CASSIRQGHLGQETQYF
j_call: TRBJ2-1; v_call: TRBV29-1; clone_size: many; d_call: TRBD1; cdr3_nt: TGCAGCGGCCAGTTACAGGGGGCCTGGTCCTACAATGAGCAGTTCTTC; cdr3_aa: CSGQLQGAWSYNEQFF
j_call: TRBJ2-7; v_call: TRBV5-1; clone_size: many; d_call: TRBD1; cdr3_nt: TGCGCCAGCAGCTTAGGGGGACAGGGTCGTTCGGAGCAGTACTTC; cdr3_aa: CASSLGGQGRSEQYF